This entry lists 9 T cell receptor beta chains sequenced from one sample in a study of blood T cell repertoires in COVID-19. Using immunoSEQ multiplex PCR, the repertoire was profiled, and TCRdb retains in-frame clones only, with some absent. Of 250,000 or so clones in the sample, roughly nine tenths were seen once. The sample consisted of peripheral blood. Receptors originate from a woman between 40 and 55 years old who had recovered from COVID-19.

This clone was counted between two and nine times. The chain links TRBV7-3 to TRBJ1-6; 10 positions match TRBD1. This CDR3 is 14 amino acids long. V lost 5 bases and J lost 9; bases outside the gene matches: 4. Germline CDR1 SGHTA, CDR2 FQGTGA. CDR3 protein: CASSLTGGGSPLHF. The CDR3 DNA sequence: TGTGCCAGCAGCCTGACAGGGGGCGGTTCACCCCTCCACTTT.

This clone was recorded only once. V and J are TRBV19 and TRBJ2-5; 9 nucleotides match TRBD2. This CDR3 has 15 amino acids. CDR1 and CDR2 (germline): LNHDA, SQIVND (reference sequence). The junction had 4 bases not matched to a gene; V was cut back by 4 bases and J by 1 base. CDR3 coding DNA: TGTGCCAGTAGTAAAGCGGGGGGCCCCCAAGAGACCCAGTACTTC. Its translation is CASSKAGGPQETQYF.

The CDR3 nucleotides read TGTGCCAGCAAGACGGGGATAGGCCCTGGAAACACCATATATTTT. Translation gives CASKTGIGPGNTIYF. The V call is TRBV2, the J call TRBJ1-3; D unclear. This CDR3 is 15 amino acids long. V gave up 7 bases and J gave up 2 bases, with 15 bases separating them. Germline V gives CDR1 SNHLY, CDR2 FYNNEI.

This chain links TRBV21-1 with TRBJ1-1; the listed D gene, TRBD1, was not tested against the DNA. TRBV21-1 is a known pseudogene. CDR3 size: 15 residues. CDR3 region: CASSKAWTTNTEAFF. The CDR3 region has the DNA TGTGCCAGCAGCAAGGCCTGGACAACCAACACTGAAGCTTTCTTT.

The gene calls are TRBV2 and TRBJ1-5; possibly TRBD1 for D (6 bases). The germline CDR1 and CDR2 sequences are SNHLY and FYNNEI. CDR3 length: 15 residues. The V gene lost 6 bases and the J gene lost 6 bases, with 18 bases spanning the gap. The CDR3 DNA follows: TGTGCCAGCAGCCCCCGGGGGGGCAGGGTTCAGCCCCAGCATTTT. Its translation: CASSPRGGRVQPQHF.

CDR3 DNA sequence: TGTGCCAGCAGCTTAGATGAGGGGGCGGGACGGGAGCAGTACTTC. Residues: CASSLDEGAGREQYF. The chain uses TRBV7-2 and TRBJ2-7; D is possibly TRBD1 (7 bases). The CDR3 consists of 15 residues. Deletions cut 1 base from V and 7 bases from J, with 17 bases between. Germline CDR1 and CDR2: SGHTA and FQGNSA.

This clone was found once. This chain connects TRBV24-1 to TRBJ2-5; 8 bases map to TRBD2. The CDR3 totals 13 residues. The germline gives CDR1 KGHDR, CDR2 SFDVKD. Trimming removed 9 bases from V and 2 bases from J; junction bases left unmatched: 4. CDR3: CATPGLGQETQYF. DNA for the CDR3: TGTGCCACCCCGGGACTAGGTCAAGAGACCCAGTACTTC.

The chain employs TRBV27 and TRBJ1-2; D gene unclear. The germline V gene encodes CDR1 MNHEY and CDR2 SMNVEV (reference sequence). The ends were cut back, 5 bases at V and 8 bases at J, with 15 bases in the middle. CDR3 length equals 13 residues. CDR3 sequence (DNA): TGTGCCAGCAGTCCCCTCCCAATACAGGGCTACACCTTC. It encodes CASSPLPIQGYTF.

V gene TRBV6-2 or TRBV6-3 combines with J gene TRBJ1-1, with D perhaps TRBD1 (5 bases). The CDR3 totals 15 residues. Trimming stripped 4 bases from V and 4 bases from J, with 16 bases between. Germline CDR1 is MNHEY and CDR2 is SVGEGT. The chain's CDR3 is CASSFQGSGITEAFF. The CDR3 nucleotides read TGTGCCAGCAGTTTTCAGGGCAGTGGGATCACTGAAGCTTTCTTT.